This T cell receptor beta chain was retrieved from a study of patients and donors after allogeneic stem cell transplantation. Germline lookup yields CDR1 MDHEN and CDR2 SYDVKM. CDR3 length equals 15 residues. V lost 8 bases, J lost 0 bases, and 8 bases stayed unmatched. TCRdb passed the RT-PCR reads through MiXCR, listing each CDR3 protein once. Among 190,000 or so distinct CDR3 sequences listed, around two fifths were seen once. This rearrangement joins TRBV28 to TRBJ1-1; 8 nucleotides agree with TRBD1. The clonotype originates from a human donor who was either an allogeneic HSCT recipient or a stem cell or donor lymphocyte infusion donor (not recorded which). It is not recorded whose cells these are; they may come from a transplant donor. The sample consisted of blood, either unsorted or a sorted T cell fraction (not recorded which). CDR3 nucleotides: TGTGCCAGCTTCCGGACAGGGACCATGAACACTGAAGCTTTCTTT. Its translation: CASFRTGTMNTEAFF.